This TCR beta chain came from a study of HIV-infected patients and healthy controls. TCRdb redid the calling of the 5' RACE reads with MiXCR, one entry per CDR3 protein. There are 60,000 to 70,000 distinct CDR3 sequences in the sample; 15% to 20% occur only once, and more than 1.4% lies in the top ten. The V end lost 3 bases, the J end lost 5 bases, and 9 bases lay between the germline ends. The length of the CDR3 is 12 residues. From germline, CDR1 is SGHNT and CDR2 YYREEE (reference sequence). The chain recombines TRBV5-4 with TRBJ2-7; no clear D gene. The specimen sequenced was CD4+ T cells from blood. This sequence was found in a human donor in good health. The CDR3 here is CASSSRVHEQYF. The CDR3 nucleotides read TGTGCCAGCAGCTCAAGGGTACACGAGCAGTACTTC.